The 32 T cell receptor beta chains listed next were all sequenced from one sample in a study of blood T cell repertoires in COVID-19. Using immunoSEQ multiplex PCR, the repertoire was profiled, and TCRdb retains in-frame clones only, with some absent. The sample gives 200,000 to 300,000 clones, more than 65% of which show up once; around 2% is in the top ten. Sample: peripheral blood. Source of these receptors: a man aged 40-55 years who had recovered from COVID-19.

The chain carries TRBV9 and TRBJ2-7, with TRBD2 as a possible D gene (5 bases). Trimming removed 0 bases from V and 4 bases from J, with 17 bases in between. The germline CDR1 and CDR2 sequences are SGDLS and YYNGEE. The CDR3 consists of 16 residues. The CDR3 region has the DNA TGTGCCAGCAGCGTAGGGATGCAGACTACGAATTACGAGCAGTACTTC. Encoded protein: CASSVGMQTTNYEQYF.

This rearrangement joins TRBV27 to TRBJ2-1; 10 bases line up with TRBD2. Germline V CDR1 and CDR2: MNHEY, SMNVEV (reference sequence). This CDR3 contains 16 residues. The J segment lost 7 bases and the V segment lost 2 bases, leaving 8 bases of the junction unmatched. As DNA, the CDR3 is TGTGCCAGCAGTTTAAGTTTGGGACTAGCGTCAAATGAGCAGTTCTTC. It encodes CASSLSLGLASNEQFF.

The chain joins TRBV2 to TRBJ2-5; no firm D call. Germline assignment: CDR1 SNHLY and CDR2 FYNNEI. The CDR3 sequence is 14 residues long. The V gene lost 1 base and the J gene lost 4 bases, with 10 bases spanning the gap. CDR3 nucleotides: TGTGCCAGCAGTGAAGTAACAATCAGAGAGACCCAGTACTTC. It yields the protein CASSEVTIRETQYF.

This rearrangement joins TRBV5-6 to TRBJ2-3, with D possibly matching TRBD2 (5 bases). Germline CDR1 reads SGHDT; CDR2 reads YYEEEE. The CDR3 extends over 13 amino acids. The V and J ends lost 4 bases and 3 bases respectively, with 9 bases between them. CDR3 sequence reads: CASSPWETDTQYF. The CDR3 nucleotides are TGTGCCAGCAGCCCCTGGGAGACAGATACGCAGTATTTT.

This chain links TRBV6-1 with TRBJ2-7; TRBD1 might be the D (6 bases). Germline V gives CDR1 MNHNS, CDR2 SASEGT. With 4 bases removed from V and 0 bases from J, the gap between germline ends came to 19 bases. This CDR3 region has 17 residues. The CDR3 nucleotides are TGTGCCAGCAGTGTAGACTTTTTGGGGGCCTACTCCTACGAGCAGTACTTC. It translates to CASSVDFLGAYSYEQYF.

The CDR3 DNA is TGTGCCAGCAGCTTAGTCCCAGTTACCGTCCCCTACGAGCAGTACTTC. This sequence encodes CASSLVPVTVPYEQYF. This chain links TRBV11-3 with TRBJ2-7, with no clear D. V was trimmed by 1 base and J by 2 bases, leaving 15 bases between them. The CDR3 runs 16 residues. CDR1 is SGHNT, CDR2 YENEEA, per germline.

This chain connects TRBV28 to TRBJ2-1, with D possibly TRBD2 on 6 matching bases. V lost 3 bases and J lost 4, with 10 bases in between. This CDR3 region has 14 residues. Germline CDR1 and CDR2: MDHEN and SYDVKM. DNA for the CDR3: TGTGCCAGCAGTTTGTGGAGGGATTACAATGAGCAGTTCTTC. Translated, it gives CASSLWRDYNEQFF.

The chain joins TRBV24-1 to TRBJ2-1; 14 nucleotides line up with TRBD2. J was trimmed by 0 bases and V by 4 bases; bases with no gene match: 4. The CDR3 is 18 residues long. Germline CDR1 is KGHDR and CDR2 is SFDVKD. DNA for the CDR3: TGTGCCACCAGTGAGAGGACTAGCGGGAGGTCCTCCTACAATGAGCAGTTCTTC. Translated, it gives CATSERTSGRSSYNEQFF.

The rearrangement links TRBV4-1 to TRBJ2-1; 10 nucleotides align to TRBD2. CDR1 and CDR2 (germline): MGHRA, YSYEKL. The CDR3 loop spans 17 amino acids. V trimming: 0 bases; J trimming: 12 bases; junction bases outside the gene matches: 14. CDR3: CASSQDASGSPPGWQFF. CDR3 DNA sequence: TGCGCCAGCAGCCAAGATGCTAGCGGGAGTCCACCTGGTTGGCAGTTCTTC.

V is TRBV10-3 and J is TRBJ2-2; 9 bases map to TRBD2. V trimming: 2 bases; J trimming: 4 bases; junction bases outside the gene matches: 2. This CDR3 spans 15 amino acids. Germline V CDR1 and CDR2: ENHRY, SYGVKD. DNA for the CDR3: TGTGCCATCAGTGAGGCGGGAGGGGCCACCGGGGAGCTGTTTTTT. This codes for CAISEAGGATGELFF.

This clone was recorded a few times. The rearrangement joins TRBV30 to TRBJ2-5; D is unresolved. The V end lost 0 bases, the J end lost 4 bases, and 6 bases lay between the germline ends. The CDR3 runs 12 residues. Germline V gene data show CDR1 as GTSNPN and CDR2 as SVGIG (reference sequence). CDR3 residues: CAWSVARETQYF. In DNA, the CDR3 is TGTGCCTGGAGTGTAGCGAGAGAGACCCAGTACTTC.

The V and J genes are TRBV2 and TRBJ2-7, with 8 positions matching TRBD1. J was trimmed by 6 bases and V by 6 bases; bases with no gene match: 4. Germline V lookup: CDR1 SNHLY, CDR2 FYNNEI. The CDR3 spans 12 residues. The CDR3 is CASSRGRFEQYF. Here the CDR3 DNA reads TGTGCCAGCAGCAGGGGGCGGTTCGAGCAGTACTTC.

The V call is TRBV27, the J call TRBJ2-7; 12 nucleotides agree with TRBD1. The CDR3 runs 16 residues. Trimming cost V 8 bases and J 1 base; bases outside gene matches: 9. Looked up from germline, CDR1 is MNHEY and CDR2 is SMNVEV (reference sequence). CDR3 in DNA: TGTGCCAGCGGGGGACAGGGGGCGCGGAGGTCCTACGAGCAGTACTTC. The encoded protein is CASGGQGARRSYEQYF.

The V gene is TRBV6-6, the J gene TRBJ2-7; D perhaps matches TRBD1 (6 bases). This CDR3 spans 13 amino acids. The V gene's germline CDR1 is MNHNY and CDR2 SVGAGI (reference sequence). The V gene lost 2 bases and the J gene lost 3 bases, with 8 bases spanning the gap. CDR3 DNA sequence: TGTGCCAGCAGTTACCAACAGGGCTACGAGCAGTACTTC. Translated, it gives CASSYQQGYEQYF.

The chain has TRBV3-1 (or the pseudogene TRBV3-2) and TRBJ1-1, with D unclear. V was shortened by 8 bases and J by 0 bases, with 16 bases between the two germline ends. Looked up from germline, CDR1 is LGHDT and CDR2 is YNNKEL (reference sequence). The CDR3 totals 15 residues. For the CDR3, the DNA is TGTGCCAGCTTAAACAGCTACTCCATGAACACTGAAGCTTTCTTT. This translates into CASLNSYSMNTEAFF.

The rearrangement uses TRBV9 and TRBJ1-1, with 7 bases that match TRBD1. Trimming removed 1 base from V and 4 bases from J; junction bases left unmatched: 7. The germline V gene encodes CDR1 SGDLS and CDR2 YYNGEE. The CDR3 extends over 15 amino acids. The DNA for the CDR3 is TGTGCCAGCAGCGTATTGCCAGGGGGAGGCACTGAAGCTTTCTTT. Protein sequence: CASSVLPGGGTEAFF.

This rearrangement joins TRBV5-4 to TRBJ2-7; maybe TRBD2 (5 bases). V was trimmed by 4 bases and J by 4 bases, leaving 12 bases between them. The CDR3 loop spans 13 amino acids. Looked up from germline, CDR1 is SGHNT and CDR2 is YYREEE (reference sequence). CDR3 sequence (DNA): TGTGCCAGCAGCCGCGGACGGGATTACGAGCAGTACTTC. This codes for CASSRGRDYEQYF.

This clone was counted ten times or more. This chain joins TRBV12-5 and TRBJ1-5, with 7 bases identical to TRBD1. CDR1 is LGHNT, CDR2 FRNRAP, per germline. The CDR3 is made up of 15 amino acids. The ends lost 2 bases at V and 5 bases at J; junction bases unmatched: 6. The CDR3 is CASGLLTGPDQPQHF. In DNA, the CDR3 is TGTGCTAGTGGTTTGCTGACAGGGCCGGATCAGCCCCAGCATTTT. Complete variable domain (other parts from reference TRBV12-5 and TRBJ1-5): DARVTQTPRHKVTEMGQEVTMRCQPILGHNTVFWYRQTMMQGLELLAYFRNRAPLDDSGMPKDRFSAEMPDATLATLKIQPSEPRDSAVYFCASGLLTGPDQPQHFGDGTRLSIL.

The chain is built from TRBV30 and TRBJ2-3; TRBD2 is a possible D gene (5 bases). The V gene's germline CDR1 is GTSNPN and CDR2 SVGIG (reference sequence). CDR3 length: 14 amino acids. Trimming took off 3 bases at V and 3 bases at J, with 13 bases between the two ends. CDR3 sequence (DNA): TGTGCCTGGAGCTGGGAGCCGAGGACAGATACGCAGTATTTT. It specifies CAWSWEPRTDTQYF.

The chain recombines TRBV18 with TRBJ2-7; maybe TRBD1 (5 bases). Between the trimmed V and J ends, which lost 4 bases and 6 bases, there was a span of 10 bases. Germline V gene lookup returns CDR1 KGHSH and CDR2 LQKENI. The CDR3 has 12 amino acids. The CDR3 DNA follows: TGTGCCAGCTCACTCCAGGGTAGCGAGCAGTACTTC. It codes for CASSLQGSEQYF.

The V call is TRBV18, the J call TRBJ2-6; unclear D gene. The CDR3 extends over 17 amino acids. The germline V gene encodes CDR1 KGHSH and CDR2 LQKENI. The ends were cut back, 3 bases at V and 0 bases at J, with 12 bases in the middle. CDR3 protein: CASSPGAAYSGANVLTF. As DNA, the CDR3 is TGTGCCAGCTCACCCGGAGCAGCCTACTCTGGGGCCAACGTCCTGACTTTC.

The rearrangement links TRBV12-5 to TRBJ2-3, with D possibly being TRBD2 (6 bases). The germline CDR1 and CDR2 sequences are LGHNT and FRNRAP. V was clipped by 1 base and J by 2 bases, with 13 bases between them. This CDR3 comprises 16 residues. The CDR3 is CASGLDGGANTDTQYF. The DNA for the CDR3 is TGTGCTAGTGGTTTGGACGGGGGAGCCAACACAGATACGCAGTATTTT. The whole variable domain, filled in from reference TRBV12-5 and TRBJ2-3, reads DARVTQTPRHKVTEMGQEVTMRCQPILGHNTVFWYRQTMMQGLELLAYFRNRAPLDDSGMPKDRFSAEMPDATLATLKIQPSEPRDSAVYFCASGLDGGANTDTQYFGPGTRLTVL.

The genes are TRBV5-6 and TRBJ2-1, with TRBD2 as a possible D gene (5 bases). This CDR3 region has 16 residues. Trimming left V 4 bases short and J 7 bases short, with 21 bases between. Germline lookup yields CDR1 SGHDT and CDR2 YYEEEE. CDR3 sequence (DNA): TGTGCCAGCAGCCACCCGAGTGGGCTAGCTCGGAATGAGCAGTTCTTC. Its protein is CASSHPSGLARNEQFF.

This clone is a singleton in its sample. V gene TRBV5-4 combines with J gene TRBJ2-1, with D perhaps matching TRBD2 (5 bases). With 3 bases removed from V and 9 bases from J, the gap between germline ends came to 13 bases. CDR3 length: 13 residues. CDR1 is SGHNT, CDR2 YYREEE, per germline (reference sequence). CDR3 DNA: TGTGCCAGCAGCTCCTTACTAGATGCTGAGCAGTTCTTC. It yields the protein CASSSLLDAEQFF. Filled out from reference TRBV5-4 and TRBJ2-1, the complete variable domain reads ETGVTQSPTHLIKTRGQQVTLRCSSQSGHNTVSWYQQALGQGPQFIFQYYREEENGRGNFPPRFSGLQFPNYSSELNVNALELDDSALYLCASSSLLDAEQFFGPGTRLTVL.

This clone was seen more than once but under ten times. V and J are TRBV3-1 (or the pseudogene TRBV3-2) and TRBJ1-4, with a weak D call TRBD1 (5 bases). Germline V lookup: CDR1 LGHDT, CDR2 YNNKEL (reference sequence). The CDR3 spans 16 residues. The ends were cut back, 0 bases at V and 8 bases at J, with 16 bases in the middle. This CDR3 is CASSQEVGEGNEKLFF. For the CDR3, the DNA is TGTGCCAGCAGCCAAGAGGTAGGGGAAGGAAACGAAAAACTGTTTTTT.

The chain carries TRBV5-8 and TRBJ1-2, with TRBD1 as a possible D gene (6 bases). The ends were cut back, 4 bases at V and 6 bases at J, with 22 bases in the middle. The V gene's germline CDR1 is SGHTS and CDR2 YDEGEE. This CDR3 comprises 16 residues. DNA of the CDR3: TGTGCCAGCAGCCGGAAGGGGGGGATTGGTATAGATGGCTACACCTTC. Protein product: CASSRKGGIGIDGYTF.

This sequence joins TRBV27 and TRBJ2-3, with 8 bases lining up with TRBD2. The CDR3 spans 12 residues. After removal of 5 bases from V and 9 bases from J, the junction contained 4 bases not matched to a gene. Germline V gene data show CDR1 as MNHEY and CDR2 as SMNVEV (reference sequence). The CDR3 is CASSITSGTQYF. The CDR3 DNA reads as TGTGCCAGCAGTATCACTAGCGGCACGCAGTATTTT.

DNA for the CDR3: TGTGCCAGCAGTTTATTCCAGGGCAATCAGCCCCAGCATTTT. Protein: CASSLFQGNQPQHF. The chain links TRBV28 to TRBJ1-5; unclear D gene. V lost 1 base and J lost 2, with 6 bases in between. The CDR3 loop spans 14 amino acids. The germline V gene encodes CDR1 MDHEN and CDR2 SYDVKM.

This clone was detected only once. This rearrangement joins TRBV27 to TRBJ1-4, with D hard to call. V shed 5 bases and J shed 6 bases, with 7 bases lying between them. Germline V gene data show CDR1 as MNHEY and CDR2 as SMNVEV (reference sequence). This CDR3 is 12 amino acids long. CDR3 sequence (DNA): TGTGCCAGCAGTCGAAACTATGAAAAACTGTTTTTT. This sequence encodes CASSRNYEKLFF.

By share, this clone ranks as medium-sized. The chain has TRBV6-2 or TRBV6-3 and TRBJ2-2, with 8 bases identical to TRBD1. There are 15 residues in the CDR3. J lost 3 bases, V lost 4 bases, and 4 bases had no gene match. The germline V gene has CDR1 MNHEY and CDR2 SVGEGT. In DNA form, the CDR3 reads TGTGCCAGCAGTTCGGGACAGGCGGACACCGGGGAGCTGTTTTTT. It is translated as CASSSGQADTGELFF.

The chain employs TRBV10-3 and TRBJ2-1, with D possibly being TRBD2 (6 bases). V was clipped by 6 bases and J by 9 bases, with 21 bases between them. Germline assignment: CDR1 ENHRY and CDR2 SYGVKD. This CDR3 region has 15 residues. The CDR3 DNA is TGTGCCATCAGGAAGAACGGGAGTACAGTCGGTGAGCAGTTCTTC. Encoded protein: CAIRKNGSTVGEQFF.

The V call is TRBV3-1 (or the pseudogene TRBV3-2), the J call TRBJ2-2; D gene ambiguous. V dropped 5 bases and J dropped 5 bases, with 6 bases sitting between them. CDR1 LGHDT and CDR2 YNNKEL come from the germline V gene (reference sequence). The CDR3 is 12 residues long. CDR3 in DNA: TGTGCCAGCAGCGTCGGTACCGGGGAGCTGTTTTTT. It specifies CASSVGTGELFF.